This is a list of T cell receptor beta chains from one sample in a study of shared clonotypes between healthy human individuals. Repertoires were generated with immunoSEQ multiplex PCR, while TCRdb's copy carries only in-frame clones and drops some. The sample includes over 850,000 clones, 70% to 80% of them seen just once. Sequencing was carried out using memory CD4+ T cells from PBMCs. These receptors all come from a man between 18 and 35 years old in good health. Some clones in this sample may be carry-over from other donors' samples. Both conserved end residues are trimmed from each CDR3. The size of a clone is reported for some rows only, either as once, few or many, or as a class for expanded clones.

TRBV4-3	few	TRBJ2-7	ASSQDARGNFYEQY
TRBV2	NA	TRBJ2-7	ASSEEVQGAGSYEQY
TRBV7-9	few	TRBJ2-6	ASSLVPGANVLT
TRBV7-9	many	TRBJ2-7	ASSPDRGIDEQY
TRBV6-1	NA	TRBJ2-7	AIQKGGNTYEQY
TRBV18	NA	TRBJ2-1	ASSLTSGVNEYNEQF
TRBV7-6	few	TRBJ2-5	ASSPPGRGKTQY
TRBV5-6	once	TRBJ2-7	ASSSSGRVYEQY
TRBV6-5	NA	TRBJ2-5	ASRRTPRETQY
TRBV28	few	TRBJ1-4	ASSLWDDEKLF
TRBV5-1	once	TRBJ2-3	ASGLAGNTDTQY
TRBV5-6	NA	TRBJ1-1	ASSLAGTASNTEAF
TRBV9	NA	TRBJ2-6	ASSVVSGGSGANVLT
TRBV28	NA	TRBJ2-4	ASSSHSGWGIQY
TRBV5-1	NA	TRBJ2-7	ASSDRQVRSEQY
TRBV7-2	few	TRBJ2-7	ASSFPGLAYEQY
TRBV11-3	NA	TRBJ2-1	ASSLNSPNEQF
TRBV6-1	few	TRBJ2-7	ASTGGATSYEQY
TRBV4-2	NA	TRBJ2-3	ASSQETLTSGSTDTQY
TRBV5-1	NA	TRBJ2-2	ASSLGQGGYGELF
TRBV2	NA	TRBJ2-2	ASMLAGDRTGELF
TRBV5-1	NA	TRBJ2-1	ASSYRTGGYEQF
TRBV5-1	NA	TRBJ1-3	ASSLGRTAGNTIY
TRBV7-2	NA	TRBJ2-5	ASSFATELPQY
TRBV19	NA	TRBJ1-5	ASSIWASSNQPQH
TRBV7-2	NA	TRBJ2-3	ASSLVTGPTDTQY
TRBV6-6	NA	TRBJ1-1	ASSSPYVNTEAF
TRBV11-2	NA	TRBJ1-5	ASSSARGSNQPQH
TRBV7-3	NA	TRBJ2-5	ASSSTSYETQY
TRBV18	NA	TRBJ1-1	ASPSGQLNTEAF
TRBV28	NA	TRBJ1-1	ASSLLNTEAF
TRBV29-1	NA	TRBJ2-3	SGTGANTDTQY
TRBV9	many	TRBJ2-3	ASSVATGTSTDTQY
TRBV27	NA	TRBJ1-2	ASSLRYGEGYT
TRBV6-1	NA	TRBJ2-7	ASSELGFIEIQQY
TRBV28	NA	TRBJ1-1	ASSSRTGGSTEAF
TRBV27	NA	TRBJ2-7	ASSLKTGSVGEQY
TRBV30	few	TRBJ2-3	ACDRGRTTDTQY
TRBV18	NA	TRBJ2-3	ASSPPSSRDTQY
TRBV29-1	few	TRBJ1-1	SVVSGSTEAF
TRBV18	NA	TRBJ2-7	ASSPGPHQSVTYEQY